This T cell receptor beta chain appears in the sequencing data of a study of blood T cell repertoires in COVID-19. The wider study: Both acute and convalescent COVID-19 samples were obtained from the United States, Italy and Spain. PBMCs, B-cell-depleted T cells, or T cells were the source of the cDNA or gDNA that made up the material.

Germline V gene lookup returns CDR1 MDHEN and CDR2 SYDVKM. V shed 2 bases and J shed 2 bases, with 7 bases lying between them. The CDR3 consists of 13 residues. Original methodology: Researchers report that nucleated cell counts were estimated from reference gene primer amplification. Assay used: immunoSEQ multiplex PCR; TCRdb lists only in-frame clones, some missing. The V and J calls and clone size are taken from that table; D and trimming were inferred from the DNA. The top ten hold under 3.5% of the sample, which has about 220,000 clones, approximately 81% seen once. The sequence came from a man aged 50-59 years who had recovered from COVID-19. The chain carries TRBV28 and TRBJ2-7; tentatively, D is TRBD1 (5 bases). Sequencing was done on a sample of peripheral blood. CDR3 coding DNA: TGTGCCAGCAGTTTAGAGACAGCCTACGAGCAGTACTTC. It translates to CASSLETAYEQYF.